This TCR beta chain was observed in a study of T-cell reconstitution after alpha-beta-depleted transplantation in children. Trimming removed 1 base at V and 9 bases at J, with 8 bases between. The CDR3 is 12 residues long. Germline CDR1 SGHTA, CDR2 FQGNSA. Study-wide findings and caveats: Several hundred expanded graft clones reportedly supplied alpha-beta T cells about two months after transplant. There were some patients whose high TCRbeta diversity at day 60 came from surviving recipient T cells and thymic progenitors.

During its preparation, the TCRbeta library received unique molecular identifiers. TCRdb recomputed calls from the PCR reads with MiXCR, one row per CDR3 protein. The table lists tens of thousands of distinct CDR3 sequences, 40% to 65% of them singletons. A note on this clonotype: Its antigen is unknown.

The rearrangement joins TRBV7-2 to TRBJ2-3, with a possible D match to TRBD1 (5 bases). The sequence was collected from a boy in the first two years of life with SCID, due to receive a stem cell transplant. The sample in question was peripheral blood, obtained before TCRalphabeta/CD19-depleted stem cell transplant. The CDR3 loop reads CASSLVPGTQYF. DNA for the CDR3: TGTGCCAGCAGCTTAGTGCCAGGGACGCAGTATTTT.